These 18 T cell receptor beta chains were all obtained from the same sample, sequenced in a study of blood T cell repertoires in COVID-19. Assay: immunoSEQ multiplex PCR; the TCRdb copy retains only in-frame clones and omits some. Of 200,000 or so clones in the sample, roughly four fifths are singletons; the top ten hold about 15%. The sequenced sample consisted of peripheral blood. The receptor set was obtained from a man aged 25-40 years with active or convalescent COVID-19.

The chain links TRBV27 to TRBJ2-7, with 11 bases that match TRBD1. J was trimmed by 2 bases and V by 3 bases; bases with no gene match: 3. Germline loops: CDR1 MNHEY, CDR2 SMNVEV (reference sequence). The length of the CDR3 is 15 residues. The CDR3 DNA reads TGTGCCAGCAGTTTGAAGGGACAGGGGGCCTACGAGCAGTACTTC. This gives the protein CASSLKGQGAYEQYF.

This clone was counted only a few times. This sequence joins TRBV12-3 or TRBV12-4 and TRBJ2-1; D might be TRBD1 (5 bases). CDR3 length equals 12 residues. The V end lost 6 bases, the J end lost 10 bases, and 13 bases lay between the germline ends. The DNA for the CDR3 is TGTGCCAGCAGCCAAACCAGGGAAGAGCAGTTCTTC. Translation: CASSQTREEQFF.

The chain couples TRBV3-1 (or the pseudogene TRBV3-2) to TRBJ1-6; D is perhaps TRBD1 (6 bases). This CDR3 spans 16 amino acids. Germline-derived CDR1 and CDR2 are LGHDT and YNNKEL (reference sequence). The ends were cut back, 6 bases at V and 7 bases at J, with 19 bases in the middle. The CDR3 nucleotides are TGTGCCAGCAGGGAGTCAGGTGGGCAGGGGAATTCACCCCTCCACTTT. As protein: CASRESGGQGNSPLHF.

This clone was seen a single time. The chain has TRBV6-5 and TRBJ1-5; the D is unclear. The CDR3 sequence is 14 residues long. V was clipped by 3 bases and J by 2 bases, with 8 bases between them. Germline loops: CDR1 MNHEY, CDR2 SVGAGI. The CDR3 here is CASSYMEGNQPQHF. As DNA, the CDR3 is TGTGCCAGCAGTTATATGGAGGGCAATCAGCCCCAGCATTTT.

The chain has TRBV5-8 and TRBJ1-2; no clear D gene. Trimming shortened V by 0 bases and J by 3 bases, and 9 bases separated the two germline ends. This CDR3 has 14 residues. From germline, CDR1 is SGHTS and CDR2 YDEGEE. The CDR3 reads CASSLAPGYYGYTF. In nucleotides, the CDR3 is TGTGCCAGCAGCTTGGCCCCAGGATACTATGGCTACACCTTC. Complete variable domain (other parts from reference TRBV5-8 and TRBJ1-2): EAGVTQSPTHLIKTRGQQATLRCSPISGHTSVYWYQQALGLGLQFLLWYDEGEERNRGNFPPRFSGRQFPNYSSELNVNALELEDSALYLCASSLAPGYYGYTFGSGTRLTVV.

Remarks on this clone: Other DNA sequences in this sample translate to the same CDR3. This chain joins TRBV30 and TRBJ1-5; unclear D gene. The germline gives CDR1 GTSNPN, CDR2 SVGIG (reference sequence). This CDR3 is built from 13 residues. Trimming removed 0 bases from V and 2 bases from J, with 5 bases in between. CDR3 sequence reads: CAWSVRGNQPQHF. CDR3 DNA: TGTGCCTGGAGTGTACGGGGCAATCAGCCCCAGCATTTT.

The chain is built from TRBV6-2 or TRBV6-3 and TRBJ1-3; D call uncertain. Germline V lookup: CDR1 MNHEY, CDR2 SVGEGT. V dropped 6 bases and J dropped 0 bases, with 6 bases sitting between them. The CDR3 spans 13 residues. CDR3 nucleotide sequence: TGTGCCAGCAGCTGGCCCTCTGGAAACACCATATATTTT. Translating gives CASSWPSGNTIYF.

The rearrangement joins TRBV28 to TRBJ2-1; 13 bases fit TRBD2. The V segment lost 8 bases and the J segment 4 bases; nucleotides outside the gene matches: 5. CDR1 and CDR2 (germline): MDHEN, SYDVKM. The CDR3 has 15 residues. In DNA form, the CDR3 reads TGTGCCAGCCGTGGACTAGCGGGGGCTTACAATGAGCAGTTCTTC. The encoded protein is CASRGLAGAYNEQFF.

The J gene is TRBJ1-1, the V gene TRBV27; D may be TRBD1 (6 bases). V was shortened by 2 bases and J by 1 base, with 14 bases between the two germline ends. The V gene's germline CDR1 is MNHEY and CDR2 SMNVEV (reference sequence). CDR3 length equals 16 residues. The CDR3 DNA follows: TGTGCCAGCAGTTTAGGGCAGGGGCTGGGGAACACTGAAGCTTTCTTT. The encoded protein is CASSLGQGLGNTEAFF.

The chain links TRBV18 to TRBJ1-2, with 7 bases matching TRBD1. V was pared by 0 bases and J by 9 bases, with 7 bases of the junction left unmatched. Per the germline V gene, CDR1 is KGHSH and CDR2 is LQKENI. The CDR3 loop spans 14 amino acids. As DNA, the CDR3 is TGTGCCAGCTCACCACCGAACGACAGGGCTAGCTACACCTTC. It specifies CASSPPNDRASYTF.

This clone was picked up a small number of times. The chain is built from TRBV19 and TRBJ2-3; 8 positions match TRBD2. V was pared by 5 bases and J by 6 bases, with 10 bases of the junction left unmatched. CDR3 size: 15 residues. Germline CDR1 reads LNHDA; CDR2 reads SQIVND (reference sequence). For the CDR3, the DNA is TGTGCCAGTAGTCCCCGGGGCGGGAGGAGGGATACGCAGTATTTT. Amino acid sequence: CASSPRGGRRDTQYF.

The sample holds a few counts of this clone. The V and J genes are TRBV19 and TRBJ2-7, with 7 bases matching TRBD1. The CDR3 spans 13 residues. V shed 4 bases, J shed 3 bases, and the junction held 3 bases outside the gene matches. Germline lookup yields CDR1 LNHDA and CDR2 SQIVND (reference sequence). The CDR3 DNA is TGTGCCAGTAGTAGTGGACAGGACTACGAGCAGTACTTC. It encodes CASSSGQDYEQYF. The complete variable domain, with remaining parts taken from reference TRBV19 and TRBJ2-7, reads DGGITQSPKYLFRKEGQNVTLSCEQNLNHDAMYWYRQDPGQGLRLIYYSQIVNDFQKGDIAEGYSVSREKKESFPLTVTSAQKNPTAFYLCASSSGQDYEQYFGPGTRLTVT.

The rearrangement uses TRBV21-1 and TRBJ2-3; TRBD1, the table's D call, was not compared with the DNA. TRBV21-1 is described as a pseudogene. The CDR3 contains 14 residues. Written as DNA, the CDR3 is TGTGCCAGCCCTCAACAGGTGGGCACAGATACGCAGTATTTT. Translated: CASPQQVGTDTQYF.

The chain uses TRBV21-1 and TRBJ1-2; the table's D call, TRBD1, was not checked against the DNA. TRBV21-1 is a pseudogene locus. The CDR3 length is 17 residues. DNA of the CDR3: TGTGCCAGCAGCAACGTGCTTCTTAGACAAATTAACTATGGCTACACCTTC. It is translated as CASSNVLLRQINYGYTF.

This chain links TRBV9 with TRBJ1-5; D is unresolved. The V gene's germline CDR1 is SGDLS and CDR2 YYNGEE. Between the trimmed V and J ends, which lost 3 bases and 6 bases, there was a span of 10 bases. The CDR3 extends over 13 amino acids. The CDR3 region has the DNA TGTGCCAGCAGCGCGGAGGGCGGTCAGCCCCAGCATTTT. This translates into CASSAEGGQPQHF. Full variable domain (rest looked up from reference TRBV9 and TRBJ1-5): DSGVTQTPKHLITATGQRVTLRCSPRSGDLSVYWYQQSLDQGLQFLIQYYNGEERAKGNILERFSAQQFPDLHSELNLSSLELGDSALYFCASSAEGGQPQHFGDGTRLSIL.

This clone was observed once. The same CDR3 is also encoded by other DNA sequences in this sample. V is TRBV24-1 and J is TRBJ2-7; TRBD1 matches at 9 bases. Germline assignment: CDR1 KGHDR and CDR2 SFDVKD. Trimming removed 5 bases from V and 2 bases from J; junction bases left unmatched: 6. This CDR3 contains 15 residues. The CDR3 region has the DNA TGTGCCACCAGTGCACCGGGACAGGGTGCCTACGAGCAGTACTTC. This encodes CATSAPGQGAYEQYF.

The chain uses TRBV18 and TRBJ2-1; D is unclear. CDR1 KGHSH and CDR2 LQKENI come from the germline V gene. CDR3 length equals 11 residues. Trimming pared 3 bases from V and 5 bases from J, leaving 2 bases between. CDR3 in amino acids: CASSPDNEQFF. In DNA form, the CDR3 reads TGTGCCAGCTCACCCGACAATGAGCAGTTCTTC. Full variable domain (outside the CDR3, taken from reference TRBV18 and TRBJ2-1): NAGVMQNPRHLVRRRGQEARLRCSPMKGHSHVYWYRQLPEEGLKFMVYLQKENIIDESGMPKERFSAEFPKEGPSILRIQQVVRGDSAAYFCASSPDNEQFFGPGTRLTVL.

The chain uses TRBV10-3 and TRBJ1-6, with D unresolved. The V gene lost 10 bases and the J gene lost 7 bases, with 17 bases spanning the gap. The CDR3 covers 14 residues. Germline-derived CDR1 and CDR2 are ENHRY and SYGVKD. Here the CDR3 reads CATAAGLENSPLHF. The CDR3 region has the DNA TGTGCCACCGCAGCCGGGTTGGAGAATTCACCCCTCCACTTT.